The clone carrying this T cell receptor (beta chain) was counted between two and nine times. Its antigen remains unidentified. Each CDR3 protein is one row after TCRdb ran MiXCR on the 5' RACE reads. The table shows around 380,000 distinct CDR3 sequences, with 28% occurring only once. Between the trimmed V and J ends, which lost 5 bases and 11 bases, there was a span of 14 bases. This CDR3 region has 11 residues. Looked up from germline, CDR1 is GTSNPN and CDR2 is SVGIG (reference sequence). The entry originates in a study of identical twins' blood T cells. The three twin pairs were reared together, likely meeting the same infections. Findings and limits, study-wide: Environmental influences on twin similarity could not be excluded. Each donor's most abundant TCRbeta clonotypes shared more CDR3 sequences with her twin than unrelated donors. Mainly, cloneset size products determined shared clonotypes, twins included.

The clonotype comes from a woman aged 18 to 49 in good health. The specimen sequenced was PBMCs. V usage is TRBV30 and J usage is TRBJ2-3, with D unclear. The CDR3 region is CAWSGQRGQYF. The DNA for the CDR3 is TGTGCCTGGTCCGGCCAGCGCGGGCAGTATTTT.